This TCR beta chain originates from a study of blood T cell repertoires in COVID-19. Turning to the study itself: Material from acute and convalescent COVID-19 was sourced from the United States, Italy and Spain. T cells, B-cell-depleted T cells, or PBMCs supplied cDNA or gDNA.

In germline, CDR1 is MNHEY, CDR2 SVGEGT. V lost 5 bases and J 4 bases, leaving 10 bases between the germline ends. The CDR3 spans 13 residues. Per the original methods: Scientists estimated how many nucleated cells there were by amplifying reference gene primers. Profiled with immunoSEQ multiplex PCR; TCRdb holds only in-frame clones, not every one. V and J calls and clone size follow that table, whereas D and trimming were derived from the DNA. The repertoire holds about 210,000 clones, with 84% as singletons. The sample taken for sequencing was peripheral blood. The TCR sequence derives from a man over 45 with active or convalescent COVID-19. The rearrangement links TRBV6-2 or TRBV6-3 to TRBJ2-3; no firm D call. The CDR3 DNA reads TGTGCCAGCAGTACTCGGTCGCCAGATACGCAGTATTTT. The encoded protein is CASSTRSPDTQYF.